The T cell receptor beta chain under discussion was sequenced for a study of cytomegalovirus exposure and HLA in healthy donors. Study-level findings and limits: The Asian-associated ancestry cluster reportedly had fewer N-insertions than the approximately 670-donor mean in a later analysis. About 87% or about 30% of the time was how often most TCR beta V segments were productive, according to an earlier analysis. Indistinguishable V segments such as TRBV6-2 and TRBV6-3 were excluded. Certain sequence variants were highly shared and formed a cluster, and this cluster was likely a sequencing artifact.

PCR involved 60 Vbeta and 13 Jbeta primers. Measured with immunoSEQ multiplex PCR; TCRdb has only the in-frame clones, and not every one. The repertoire has 95,000 to 150,000 clones, 74% of them found once; the top ten carry around 3.9%. This clone was seen only once. The antigen remains undetermined. CDR1 and CDR2 from the germline V gene are WNHNN and SYGVQD (reference sequence). The trim removed 6 bases at V and 1 base at J, leaving 6 bases unmatched. CDR3 size: 15 residues. V gene TRBV10-1 combines with J gene TRBJ2-1; 7 nucleotides align to TRBD2. This TCR came from a woman in her fifties or sixties in good health and CMV-seropositive. The specimen was PBMCs. This CDR3 reads CASSLAGDSYNEQFF. For the CDR3, the DNA is TGCGCCAGCAGCCTTGCGGGGGATTCCTACAATGAGCAGTTCTTC.